This passage covers 32 T cell receptor beta chains from one sample sequenced in a study of blood T cells in healthy people across ages. Combining a sample-barcoded 5' primer with a J-beta primer mix, a second PCR ran for about 7 to 11 cycles. In TCRdb, the 5' RACE reads were re-called with MiXCR into one record per CDR3 protein. The data show over a million distinct CDR3 sequences, more than 35% seen once. The sample was blood. The receptors were sampled from a woman aged 55-70 years in good health.

This sequence joins TRBV6-5 and TRBJ1-2; tentative D call: TRBD1 (5 bases). The CDR3 runs to 13 residues. CDR1 is MNHEY and CDR2 is SVGAGI in the germline V gene. Trimming shortened V by 6 bases and J by 5 bases, and 13 bases separated the two germline ends. The CDR3 protein is CASRGPSWYGYTF. The CDR3 DNA follows: TGTGCCAGCAGGGGACCCAGCTGGTATGGCTACACCTTC.

The chain joins TRBV4-2 to TRBJ1-1; a possible D gene is TRBD1 (6 bases). The CDR3 sequence is 13 residues long. Trimming shortened V by 6 bases and J by 11 bases, and 19 bases separated the two germline ends. Germline V CDR1 and CDR2: LGHNA, YNFKEQ. The CDR3 nucleotides read TGTGCCAGCAGGGAGGGGGGGGCCCTGAGGGCTTTCTTT. Translation gives CASREGGALRAFF.

The rearrangement joins TRBV28 to TRBJ2-1; TRBD2 matches 11 bases. Germline V lookup: CDR1 MDHEN, CDR2 SYDVKM. J was trimmed by 4 bases and V by 5 bases; bases with no gene match: 10. The CDR3 runs 17 residues. The CDR3 spells CASSTRLAGSHYNEQFF. CDR3 sequence (DNA): TGTGCCAGCAGTACAAGACTAGCGGGAAGCCATTACAATGAGCAGTTCTTC.

The genes are TRBV5-1 and TRBJ2-3; D remains unclear. CDR1 and CDR2 from the germline V gene are SGHRS and YFSETQ. V lost 1 base, J lost 0 bases, and 9 bases lay in between. There are 15 residues in the CDR3. In DNA, the CDR3 is TGCGCCAGCAGCTTGTCGAGCAGGAGCACAGATACGCAGTATTTT. It yields the protein CASSLSSRSTDTQYF.

The rearrangement links TRBV30 to TRBJ2-5; TRBD2 matches 7 bases. CDR3 length equals 13 residues. V was clipped by 1 base and J by 11 bases; unmatched bases: 10. The germline V gene encodes CDR1 GTSNPN and CDR2 SVGIG (reference sequence). The chain's CDR3 is CAWSGLAEREQYF. The DNA of the CDR3 is TGTGCCTGGAGTGGGCTAGCGGAGAGGGAGCAGTACTTC.

This chain uses TRBV27 with TRBJ2-1; 8 positions agree with TRBD2. This CDR3 is built from 15 residues. V gave up 6 bases and J gave up 5 bases; unmatched junction bases: 9. Germline V gene sequence: CDR1 MNHEY, CDR2 SMNVEV (reference sequence). The CDR3 nucleotides are TGTGCCAGCAGAAGACCGGGACTAGAGAACAATGAGCAGTTCTTC. It translates to CASRRPGLENNEQFF.

This clonotype was counted between two and nine times. The CDR3 sequence: CASRQTGAGDTQYF. CDR3 DNA sequence: TGTGCCAGCAGACAGACAGGGGCTGGGGATACGCAGTATTTT. The chain combines TRBV6-6 with TRBJ2-3, with TRBD1 matching over 8 bases. Germline-derived CDR1 and CDR2 are MNHNY and SVGAGI (reference sequence). The junction had 8 bases not matched to a gene; V was cut back by 6 bases and J by 6 bases. The CDR3 is 14 residues long.

This clonotype was counted a few times. This chain connects TRBV21-1 to TRBJ1-1; TRBD1, as called in the table, went unchecked against the DNA. TRBV21-1 constitutes a pseudogene. The CDR3 is made up of 13 amino acids. CDR3 in amino acids: CASSKRRGTEAFF. For the CDR3, the DNA is TGTGCCAGCAGCAAACGCAGGGGTACTGAAGCTTTCTTT.

DNA of the CDR3: TGCGCCAGCAGCCACCCCCTCCGTGGCTATGGCTACACCTTC. It codes for CASSHPLRGYGYTF. The genes are TRBV4-1 and TRBJ1-2; D not resolved. Germline V CDR1 and CDR2: MGHRA, YSYEKL. V dropped 3 bases and J dropped 4 bases, with 12 bases sitting between them. This CDR3 spans 14 amino acids.

A note on this clonotype: The junction departs from germline at one end; a sequencing error may be responsible. V gene TRBV11-1 combines with J gene TRBJ2-5; tentative D call: TRBD1 (5 bases). This CDR3 contains 16 residues. CDR1 SGHAT and CDR2 FQDESV come from the germline V gene (reference sequence). The chain's CDR3 is CASSPRQTPAQEAQYF. DNA for the CDR3: TGTGCCAGCAGCCCCCGACAGACCCCCGCGCAAGAGGCCCAGTACTTC.

The genes are TRBV5-1 and TRBJ2-2; 9 bases match TRBD1. This CDR3 has 15 amino acids. The V gene end was trimmed by 3 bases and the J gene end by 6 bases; junction bases not matched to a gene: 6. Germline V gives CDR1 SGHRS, CDR2 YFSETQ. Here the CDR3 DNA reads TGCGCCAGCAGCTCGACAGGGGGTACGCCCGGGGAGCTGTTTTTT. It encodes CASSSTGGTPGELFF.

The chain employs TRBV7-8 and TRBJ1-1; TRBD1 aligns across 7 bases. Losses at the gene ends were 7 bases for V and 6 bases for J; bases not matched to a gene: 14. The CDR3 spans 15 residues. From germline, CDR1 is SGHVS and CDR2 FQNEAQ. The CDR3 DNA reads as TGTGCCAGCACCAAAGGCAGGGGGGTTGGCGCTGAAGCTTTCTTT. This encodes CASTKGRGVGAEAFF.

CDR3 protein: CASSGPPGTPNYGYTF. CDR3 bases: TGTGCCAGCAGTGGGCCCCCCGGGACACCAAACTATGGCTACACCTTC. The V call is TRBV25-1, the J call TRBJ1-2; D might be TRBD1 (6 bases). V was cut by 4 bases and J by 2 bases, with 17 bases left in between. CDR1 is MGHDK, CDR2 SYGVNS, per germline. This CDR3 comprises 16 residues.

At least ten counts were recorded for this clonotype. The J gene is TRBJ2-7, the V gene TRBV11-2, with D perhaps matching TRBD2 (5 bases). V dropped 2 bases and J dropped 4 bases, with 6 bases sitting between them. Germline lookup yields CDR1 SGHAT and CDR2 FQNNGV. CDR3 length: 12 amino acids. In nucleotides, the CDR3 is TGTGCCAGCAGCTTACGGGATTACGAGCAGTACTTC. Its protein is CASSLRDYEQYF.

V gene TRBV12-3 or TRBV12-4 combines with J gene TRBJ2-5; possibly TRBD2 for D (5 bases). The J call may be mistaken, given a closer DNA end match to TRBJ2-7. This CDR3 region has 15 residues. The CDR3 loop reads CASSLVSGSLYEQYF. Here the CDR3 DNA reads TGTGCCAGCAGTTTAGTTTCGGGGTCCCTCTACGAGCAGTACTTC.

V gene TRBV2 combines with J gene TRBJ2-7, with TRBD2 identical over 9 bases. Trimming cost V 9 bases and J 5 bases; bases outside gene matches: 5. CDR1 and CDR2 from the germline V gene are SNHLY and FYNNEI. This CDR3 contains 12 residues. The CDR3 region is CASQPSGNEQYF. The DNA of the CDR3 is TGTGCCAGTCAACCTAGCGGGAACGAGCAGTACTTC.

This clonotype was detected once. A much larger clone lies one base from this, so it may be a read error. The chain carries TRBV5-1 and TRBJ2-5; possibly TRBD2 for D (5 bases). V gave up 0 bases and J gave up 11 bases, with 20 bases separating them. CDR3 length equals 15 residues. Germline V gene lookup returns CDR1 SGHRS and CDR2 YFSETQ. In nucleotides, the CDR3 is TGCGCCAGCAGCTTGGTTGGTAGCGAGTTCAATGAGCAGTACTTC. Its translation is CASSLVGSEFNEQYF.

This chain connects TRBV9 to TRBJ2-5, with D perhaps matching TRBD1 or TRBD2 (5 bases each). V was cut by 5 bases and J by 5 bases, with 16 bases left in between. The CDR3 sequence is 14 residues long. Germline V lookup: CDR1 SGDLS, CDR2 YYNGEE. The CDR3 protein is CASRHGTLLETQYF. DNA of the CDR3: TGTGCCAGCAGACACGGGACGCTTCTTGAGACCCAGTACTTC.

The chain links TRBV7-8 to TRBJ2-7; D uncertain. The V end lost 6 bases, the J end lost 1 base, and 7 bases lay between the germline ends. This CDR3 region has 12 residues. CDR1 and CDR2 (germline): SGHVS, FQNEAQ. The DNA for the CDR3 is TGTGCCAGCAGAGGTCGATCCTACGAGCAGTACTTC. Amino acids: CASRGRSYEQYF.

As to this clonotype: Sequence at one end of the junction differs from germline and may be a read error. The chain couples TRBV12-3 or TRBV12-4 to TRBJ2-5; D gene uncertain. Gene TRBJ2-7 matches the end of the DNA better, so the J call may be wrong. This CDR3 has 11 amino acids. The CDR3 here is CTSSLDYEQYF. The CDR3 DNA is TGTACCAGCAGTTTGGATTACGAGCAGTACTTC.

The chain couples TRBV30 to TRBJ1-2; unclear D gene. This CDR3 is built from 13 residues. The germline V gene encodes CDR1 GTSNPN and CDR2 SVGIG (reference sequence). V was pared by 4 bases and J by 5 bases, with 14 bases between. In DNA, the CDR3 is TGTGCCTGGATCTTACATGGTGGATATGGCTACACCTTC. Its translation is CAWILHGGYGYTF.

The chain carries TRBV7-7 and TRBJ2-1, with D hard to call. From germline, CDR1 is SSHAT and CDR2 FNYEAQ (reference sequence). The CDR3 is 14 residues long. Trimming left V 5 bases short and J 4 bases short, with 12 bases between. CDR3 nucleotides: TGTGCCAGCAGCCCCCACGTGGGGTACAATGAGCAGTTCTTC. This encodes CASSPHVGYNEQFF.

This clonotype has only a few counts. The chain links TRBV7-2 to TRBJ2-7, with D perhaps matching TRBD1 (6 bases). The CDR3 sequence is 14 residues long. CDR1 and CDR2 (germline): SGHTA, FQGNSA. The V end was cut by 3 bases, the J end by 1 base, with 10 bases between. CDR3 sequence reads: CASSFLQGSYEQYF. The CDR3 DNA reads TGTGCCAGCAGCTTTTTACAGGGATCCTACGAGCAGTACTTC. Full variable domain (outside the CDR3, taken from reference TRBV7-2 and TRBJ2-7): GAGVSQSPSNKVTEKGKDVELRCDPISGHTALYWYRQSLGQGLEFLIYFQGNSAPDKSGLPSDRFSAERTGGSVSTLTIQRTQQEDSAVYLCASSFLQGSYEQYFGPGTRLTVT.

This clonotype was counted only a few times. V is TRBV4-1 and J is TRBJ2-7; 10 nucleotides match TRBD1. Germline CDR1 is MGHRA and CDR2 is YSYEKL. This CDR3 comprises 18 residues. Germline trimming cut 0 bases from V and 1 base from J; bases unmatched to any gene: 9. The CDR3 region has the DNA TGCGCCAGCAGCCAAGATCAACTCCGGGACAGGGGATCCTACGAGCAGTACTTC. Amino acids: CASSQDQLRDRGSYEQYF.

This chain uses TRBV5-1 with TRBJ1-1; possibly TRBD1 for D (6 bases). Germline CDR1 is SGHRS and CDR2 is YFSETQ. Deletions cut 6 bases from V and 1 base from J, with 13 bases between. The CDR3 length is 14 residues. CDR3 DNA: TGCGCCAGCACCTCCCAGGGGACGAACACTGAAGCTTTCTTT. This sequence encodes CASTSQGTNTEAFF.

This chain uses TRBV5-1 with TRBJ1-1, with no clear D. V lost 4 bases and J 6 bases, leaving 13 bases between the germline ends. The CDR3 runs 13 residues. CDR1 is SGHRS and CDR2 is YFSETQ in the germline V gene. The DNA for the CDR3 is TGCGCCAGCAGCCTCCGACCCTATGCTGAAGCTTTCTTT. It translates to CASSLRPYAEAFF.

The genes are TRBV2 and TRBJ2-5, with D possibly being TRBD2 (5 bases). The germline V and J ends were trimmed by 6 bases and 0 bases, with 8 bases remaining between them. The CDR3 is 13 amino acids. Germline CDR1 is SNHLY and CDR2 is FYNNEI. The CDR3 spells CASRKRNQETQYF. In DNA form, the CDR3 reads TGTGCCAGCAGGAAGCGGAACCAAGAGACCCAGTACTTC.

DNA for the CDR3: TGCAGTGCTAGAGCACCTGGGGCGTTGGATCAGCCCCAGCATTTT. Protein: CSARAPGALDQPQHF. This chain links TRBV20-1 with TRBJ1-5; possible D gene TRBD1, 5 bases. Trimming cost V 1 base and J 5 bases, with 15 bases left between them. This CDR3 has 15 amino acids. Germline loops: CDR1 DFQATT, CDR2 SNEGSKA (reference sequence).

V usage is TRBV7-6 and J usage is TRBJ2-1, with D maybe TRBD1 (6 bases). V was trimmed by 2 bases and J by 9 bases, leaving 14 bases between them. The CDR3 covers 14 residues. The germline CDR1 and CDR2 sequences are SGHVS and FNYEAQ. CDR3 protein: CASSLRATGTEQFF. CDR3 DNA sequence: TGTGCCAGCAGCTTACGGGCAACAGGGACTGAGCAGTTCTTC.

The chain is built from TRBV27 and TRBJ1-1, with D uncertain. This CDR3 contains 16 residues. Germline-derived CDR1 and CDR2 are MNHEY and SMNVEV (reference sequence). Trimming took off 2 bases at V and 4 bases at J, with 17 bases between the two ends. The CDR3 sequence: CASSLGSRVQITEAFF. The CDR3 DNA follows: TGTGCCAGCAGTTTAGGTTCTAGAGTGCAAATCACTGAAGCTTTCTTT.

This clonotype was detected only once. The chain is built from TRBV3-1 and TRBJ1-4; tentative D call: TRBD1 (5 bases). In germline, CDR1 is LGHDT, CDR2 YNNKEL (reference sequence). CDR3 length: 14 amino acids. V was cut by 1 base and J by 11 bases, with 14 bases left in between. Written as DNA, the CDR3 is TGTGCCAGCAGCCAAGGCCAGGGAGGAGGGAAACTGTTTTTT. Its protein product is CASSQGQGGGKLFF.

A remark on this clonotype: One junction end disagrees with the germline gene, perhaps due to a read error. The chain combines TRBV16 with TRBJ1-2; 10 positions match TRBD1. The CDR3 is 16 amino acids. CDR1 KGHSY and CDR2 FQNENV come from the germline V gene. This chain's CDR3 is CASSQPDRGKDYGYTF. CDR3 nucleotides: TGTGCCAGCAGCCAACCGGACAGGGGGAAGGACTATGGATACACCTTC.